This TCR beta chain emerged from a study of blood T cell repertoires in COVID-19. Patients from Seattle were sampled longitudinally, starting during active infection. CDR1 is SGHNT, CDR2 YYREEE, per germline (reference sequence). This CDR3 contains 14 residues. Trimming took off 7 bases at V and 0 bases at J, with 14 bases between the two ends. Clones were sequenced by immunoSEQ multiplex PCR, and TCRdb holds only the in-frame ones, with some missing. Of over 200,000 clones listed, approximately 90% are singletons. This clonotype originated in a man in his fifties with COVID-19, enrolled during active disease. Material for sequencing was peripheral blood. V usage is TRBV5-4 and J usage is TRBJ2-7; the D gene is possibly TRBD2 (6 bases). CDR3: CASSPGGTSYEQYF. The CDR3 DNA is TGTGCCAGCTCCCCTGGAGGGACCTCCTACGAGCAGTACTTC.